The 23 T cell receptor beta chains below all came from one sample that was sequenced in a study of CD4 and CD8 cells across lung adenocarcinoma regions. TCRdb re-called the PCR reads through MiXCR, storing one row per CDR3 protein. The sample contains about 25,000 distinct CDR3 sequences, about half of which appear only once. Sequencing input: CD8+ T cells from the center of a lung tumor. The receptors here all came from a male donor with lung adenocarcinoma. The CD4 and CD8 labels of this study may be unreliable.

The rearrangement joins TRBV6-1 to TRBJ2-3; D is unresolved. The V gene lost 4 bases and the J gene lost 5 bases, with 7 bases spanning the gap. This CDR3 has 12 residues. The germline gives CDR1 MNHNS, CDR2 SASEGT. Here the CDR3 reads CASSGPLDTQYF. As DNA, the CDR3 is TGTGCCAGCAGTGGACCGCTAGATACGCAGTATTTT.

The chain uses TRBV10-2 and TRBJ2-1; no reliable D call. The CDR3 is made up of 17 amino acids. Per germline, CDR1 WSHSY and CDR2 SAAADI. V lost 6 bases to trimming and J lost 9 bases, with 27 bases between them. The CDR3 loop is CASSPTSIASHSTEQFF. CDR3 bases: TGCGCCAGCAGCCCAACATCGATAGCCTCTCACAGCACTGAGCAGTTCTTC.

Many counts were recorded for this clonotype. V is TRBV6-5 and J is TRBJ2-5; D ambiguous. V was shortened by 5 bases and J by 5 bases, with 12 bases between the two germline ends. The CDR3 consists of 13 residues. CDR1 is MNHEY, CDR2 SVGAGI, per germline. As DNA, the CDR3 is TGTGCCAGCAGTAACGGTCCGAGGGAGACCCAGTACTTC. Translated: CASSNGPRETQYF.

This clonotype occurred a few times. The chain links TRBV28 to TRBJ2-1; 7 nucleotides align to TRBD1. The CDR3 is made up of 13 amino acids. Trimming at V came to 5 bases and at J to 9 bases, leaving 7 bases not matched to a gene. Germline V gene data show CDR1 as MDHEN and CDR2 as SYDVKM. This CDR3 is CASSPGGRTEQFF. The CDR3, as DNA: TGTGCCAGCAGTCCAGGGGGACGGACTGAGCAGTTCTTC.

Notes on this clonotype: An end of the junction does not agree with germline; a read error may underlie this. The rearrangement uses TRBV7-3 and TRBJ2-4; 8 bases fit TRBD2. Germline CDR1 is SGHTA and CDR2 is FQGTGA. This CDR3 contains 15 residues. CDR3: CAGKGWRGARDTQYF. The CDR3 region has the DNA TGTGCCGGGAAGGGGTGGCGGGGGGCTAGAGATACGCAGTATTTC.

The V gene is TRBV10-3, the J gene TRBJ2-3; D is perhaps TRBD1 or TRBD2 (6 bases each). The last part of the DNA fits TRBJ2-4 better; the J call may be wrong. The CDR3 is made up of 14 amino acids. Germline lookup yields CDR1 ENHRY and CDR2 SYGVKD. CDR3 in amino acids: CAIGGLCGTDTQYF. In DNA form, the CDR3 reads TGTGCCATCGGGGGGCTGTGCGGCACAGATACTCAGTACTTC.

This clonotype was counted a few times. The V gene is TRBV6-1, the J gene TRBJ2-3; 12 positions agree with TRBD2. CDR1 and CDR2 (germline): MNHNS, SASEGT. With 2 bases clipped from V and 4 bases from J, the junction kept 1 base outside the gene matches. The CDR3 covers 15 residues. The CDR3 DNA is TGTGCCAGCAGTGAACTAGCGGGAGGGCCAGATACGCAGTATTTT. Protein: CASSELAGGPDTQYF.

Regarding this clonotype: At one end, the junction sequence differs from germline, possibly due to a read error. V and J are TRBV10-3 and TRBJ2-3; D tentatively reads TRBD1 or TRBD2 (5 bases each). The CDR3 consists of 15 residues. Germline lookup yields CDR1 ENHRY and CDR2 SYGVKD. The CDR3 DNA reads as TGTGCCACGGGGCCCCCCGGCGAGGAGAGAGATACCCAGTATTTT. Translated, it gives CATGPPGEERDTQYF.

The chain couples TRBV10-2 to TRBJ2-2; TRBD2 matches at 8 bases. The CDR3 sequence is 15 residues long. Germline lookup yields CDR1 WSHSY and CDR2 SAAADI. V dropped 6 bases and J dropped 16; count of bases not matched to a gene: 19. CDR3 sequence (DNA): TGCGCCAGCAGAACGGGAGGGCCATACACCGGTGCGCAGTTTTTT. It is translated as CASRTGGPYTGAQFF.

This clonotype appeared a few times. This chain joins TRBV6-1 and TRBJ2-1; a possible D gene is TRBD1 (6 bases). The CDR3 is 11 residues long. Germline V gene sequence: CDR1 MNHNS, CDR2 SASEGT. Trimming stripped 9 bases from V and 8 bases from J, with 11 bases between. In DNA form, the CDR3 reads TGTGCCAGTGGCAGGGGCGATGAGCAGTTCTTC. Translation gives CASGRGDEQFF.

Points on this clonotype: The germline gene is not matched at one end of the junction; a read error may be the cause. CDR3 DNA: TGTGCCAGCAGCCCAGGGGGTGGGGCCAAAAACATCCAGTACTTC. It translates to CASSPGGGAKNIQYF. V is TRBV27 and J is TRBJ2-4; 7 bases fit TRBD1. This CDR3 region has 15 residues. The germline gives CDR1 MNHEY, CDR2 SMNVEV (reference sequence).

This clonotype showed up many times. This sequence joins TRBV10-2 and TRBJ1-1; D gene ambiguous. CDR1 is WSHSY, CDR2 SAAADI, per germline. There are 13 residues in the CDR3. V was trimmed by 2 bases and J by 8 bases, leaving 12 bases between them. The CDR3 DNA is TGCGCCAGCAGTGAGACGCACCGAGTAGAAGCTTTCTTT. Amino acids: CASSETHRVEAFF.

The genes are TRBV10-1 and TRBJ2-3, with 13 bases identical to TRBD2. The tail of the sequence fits TRBJ2-4 better, so the J call may be wrong. Germline-derived CDR1 and CDR2 are WNHNN and SYGVQD (reference sequence). CDR3 length equals 18 residues. The CDR3 DNA reads TGCGCCAGCAGTACGACTAGCGGGGGGCTGTGTGGCAAAAATACTCAGTACTTC. It translates to CASSTTSGGLCGKNTQYF.

As for this clonotype: A single base separates this from a much larger clone, so it may be a read error. V usage is TRBV7-6 and J usage is TRBJ2-1; TRBD1 matches 8 bases. The trim removed 6 bases at V and 10 bases at J, leaving 8 bases unmatched. The length of the CDR3 is 13 residues. Germline CDR1 reads SGHVS; CDR2 reads FNYEAQ. The CDR3 region is CASSQQGVGEQFF. The CDR3 coding sequence is TGTGCCAGCAGTCAACAGGGGGTAGGCGAGCAGTTCTTC.

The genes are TRBV6-1 and TRBJ2-4; D could derive from TRBD1 or TRBD2 (5 bases each). Germline V lookup: CDR1 MNHNS, CDR2 SASEGT. V was shortened by 2 bases and J by 13 bases, with 24 bases between the two germline ends. CDR3 length: 16 residues. The CDR3 region is CASSESGLWARDMQYF. CDR3 DNA sequence: TGTGCCAGCAGTGAATCGGGGCTGTGGGCCAGGGATATGCAGTACTTC.

The sample holds many counts of this clonotype. The chain is built from TRBV9 and TRBJ2-2; maybe TRBD2 (5 bases). Deletions cut 0 bases from V and 2 bases from J, with 5 bases between. There are 14 residues in the CDR3. CDR1 SGDLS and CDR2 YYNGEE come from the germline V gene. This chain's CDR3 is CASSVGTNTGELFF. DNA of the CDR3: TGTGCCAGCAGCGTAGGGACTAACACCGGGGAGCTGTTTTTT.

Turning to this clonotype: The CDR3 end shows no conserved phenylalanine or tryptophan, and so a read error is likely. It is unclear where the CDR3 begins or ends on the DNA, so no DNA is shown, and the CDR3 is as TCRdb lists it. The CDR3 loop reads CRDRVSPC. This chain uses TRBV16 with TRBJ2-3; the table's D call, TRBD1, was not checked against the DNA. The CDR3 is 8 amino acids in total, end residues counted. The germline gives CDR1 KGHSY, CDR2 FQNENV.

This clonotype occurred once. One junction end disagrees with the germline gene, perhaps due to a read error. V and J are TRBV7-2 and TRBJ2-5; the D is unclear. This CDR3 comprises 15 residues. Germline V gives CDR1 SGHTA, CDR2 FQGNSA. DNA of the CDR3: TGTGCCAGCAGCTTAGTATCGGGTGACCAAGAGACGCAGTACTTC. It yields the protein CASSLVSGDQETQYF.

The chain recombines TRBV6-1 with TRBJ2-2; maybe TRBD1 (5 bases). CDR3 length: 17 residues. Trimming cost V 4 bases and J 1 base, with 16 bases left between them. The V gene's germline CDR1 is MNHNS and CDR2 SASEGT. This CDR3 is CASSVHVGAGNTGELFF. CDR3 nucleotides: TGTGCCAGCAGTGTACATGTTGGGGCAGGGAACACCGGGGAGCTGTTTTTT.

At least ten counts were recorded for this clonotype. This chain links TRBV6-1 with TRBJ1-2; D may be TRBD1 (5 bases). Germline V gene lookup returns CDR1 MNHNS and CDR2 SASEGT. This CDR3 has 16 amino acids. Between the trimmed V and J ends, which lost 2 bases and 5 bases, there was a span of 18 bases. The CDR3 spells CASSELTSGTNYGYTF. The CDR3 nucleotides read TGTGCCAGCAGTGAATTGACCTCCGGGACCAATTATGGCTACACCTTC.

V is TRBV5-4 and J is TRBJ2-1; 8 nucleotides agree with TRBD2. Germline CDR1 SGHNT, CDR2 YYREEE (reference sequence). After removal of 4 bases from V and 5 bases from J, the junction contained 8 bases not matched to a gene. CDR3 length equals 15 residues. The CDR3 here is CASSSRTSWNNEQFF. CDR3 coding DNA: TGTGCCAGCAGCAGTCGGACTAGCTGGAACAATGAGCAGTTCTTC.

Points on this clonotype: Sequence at one end of the junction differs from germline and may be a read error. The chain links TRBV4-1 to TRBJ2-4, with TRBD2 identical over 9 bases. Germline V CDR1 and CDR2: MGHRA, YSYEKL. CDR3 length: 17 residues. The CDR3 loop reads CASSQVATSGLGDMQYF. The CDR3 nucleotides read TGCGCCAGCAGCCAAGTAGCGACTAGCGGTCTGGGGGACATGCAGTACTTC.

As regards this clonotype: One junction end does not reproduce the germline sequence, and a read error may be involved. The chain is built from TRBV6-1 and TRBJ2-4, with TRBD2 identical over 7 bases. CDR3 length equals 16 residues. Germline V gives CDR1 MNHNS, CDR2 SASEGT. CDR3 sequence reads: CPSSEAGPGAGDTQYF. In DNA form, the CDR3 reads TGTCCCAGCAGCGAAGCGGGGCCGGGAGCCGGGGATACGCAGTACTTC.